This T cell receptor (beta chain) derives from a study of neurological immune-mediated disorders (dated by TCRdb to about 2019). In terms of the full investigation: Peripheral blood TCR-beta repertoires from patients with HTLV-I-associated myelopathy (HAM/TSP), patients with multiple sclerosis, and healthy controls were compared in the study using UMI-based sequencing. Longitudinal samples, technical triplicates and paired sorted CD4+ and CD8+ T-cell subsets, alongside PBMC samples, were included among the approximately 99 TCR-beta libraries. The cohort was made up of 68 subjects, consisting of around 15 HAM/TSP patients, 34 multiple sclerosis patients and 20 healthy controls.

This clonotype was picked up many times. Its antigen is currently not known. No base-level quality is on record; no much larger clone is a single base apart. The paper's findings and limits, for the study overall: Across subjects, expanded clones never shared an identical CDR3 amino acid sequence, which suggests that the TCR-beta repertoires in every group were private. TCR clonal expansion was highest in HAM/TSP patients and lowest in MS patients, with MS patients falling below even healthy controls.

To synthesize cDNA, template-switch 5'RACE was performed with a primer carrying a 10-nucleotide random unique molecular identifier so that each TCR transcript was tagged. Every sequencing run covered 15-18 subjects and yielded more than 180 million TCR-beta sequences. The RNeasy kit was used to extract total RNA. TCR-beta VDJ regions were amplified with primers for the TCR constant region and the 5'RACE anchor, using the KAPA Real-time Library Amplification kit. Sample indexes and Illumina adaptors were added in a first PCR, and a second PCR then increased library yield. After Ampure bead purification, the TCR product of roughly 650 bp was size-selected on a 2% E-gel SizeSelection system. Library quality was checked on a Bioanalyzer, concentration was measured with Qubit, and libraries were quantified with the Kapa Library Quantification kit before pooling. An Illumina HiSeq 2500 sequenced the libraries paired-end 2 x 150 bp. To increase sequence diversity, 25-30% phiX was spiked into each library pool. Turning to the authors' computational methods: The quality-filtered reads were processed with the UMI-based MiGEC pipeline, whose error correction step removed more than 80% of the raw TCR sequences. IMGT germline references were used for aligning VDJ genes, and each clonotype was defined as a unique CDR3 amino acid sequence together with its V-J genes. Clonal expansion, Shannon diversity and CDR3 relatedness were evaluated with VDJtools (CalcPairwiseDistances, ClusterSamples), while phylogenetic trees were built in CLCbio workbench. Using coefficient-of-variation modelling across technical triplicates, the study counted a clone as expanded if it had at least 8 unique UMIs. TCRdb reanalyzed the raw reads on its own, using fastp at Q25 for trimming and MiXCR for clone calling, and kept in-frame beta chains. Rows with one shared CDR3 protein collapse into an entry with the most common genes and DNA. The V and J calls come from TCRdb's annotation, not from the publication. In this sample the table shows under 60,000 distinct CDR3 sequences, around 25% of which occur a single time. 20% to 25% of the sample lies in the top ten.

Healthy controls were blood bank volunteers in Maryland, USA. For the unsorted PBMC libraries, 2 million PBMCs were stored in RNAlater at -80 degrees C until RNA extraction and were used to generate the libraries. Peripheral blood was subjected to Ficoll-Hypaque density gradient centrifugation to isolate PBMCs, which were then cryopreserved in liquid nitrogen. The sequence derives from a woman between 65 and 79 years old in good health. The sample taken for sequencing was PBMCs.

At the DNA level, the sequence is TGTGCCAGCAGTTTTCCTCAGCAGACCCTCCACTTT. Its translation reads: CASSFPQQTLHF. The rearrangement joined TRBV6-5 to TRBJ1-6; a confident D gene designation cannot be given. The CDR3 contains 12 residues, cysteine and phenylalanine counted. Of all the DNA, just the CDR3 is kept, 36 bases in frame from base 1. CDR1 and CDR2 were assigned from the germline V gene as MNHEY and SVGAGI. Trimming removed 4 bases from V and 14 bases from J, leaving 12 bases between the germline ends.